The 26 T cell receptor beta chains below all came from one sample that was sequenced in a study of blood T cell repertoires in COVID-19. The method was immunoSEQ multiplex PCR; TCRdb's version includes in-frame clones alone and lacks a portion of them. The sample consists of almost 200,000 clones, approximately 80% of them appearing once. Sequencing input: peripheral blood. Receptors originate from a man aged 60-69 years with COVID-19, enrolled during active disease.

This sequence joins TRBV10-3 and TRBJ2-1; maybe TRBD2 (5 bases). The CDR3 totals 14 residues. Trimming removed 6 bases at V and 2 bases at J, with 11 bases between. Germline V gene sequence: CDR1 ENHRY, CDR2 SYGVKD. In DNA, the CDR3 is TGTGCCATCAGGGGCACCGGGACCTACAATGAGCAGTTCTTC. Translating gives CAIRGTGTYNEQFF.

The CDR3 region has the DNA TGTGCCAGCAGCCAAGCCAGGGCGGATGGCTACACCTTC. This codes for CASSQARADGYTF. The genes are TRBV14 and TRBJ1-2; possibly TRBD1 for D (5 bases). This CDR3 contains 13 residues. Trimming removed 1 base from V and 6 bases from J, with 9 bases in between. Germline CDR1 is SGHDN and CDR2 is FVKESK.

V is TRBV19 and J is TRBJ1-5; D may be TRBD1 (5 bases). In germline, CDR1 is LNHDA, CDR2 SQIVND (reference sequence). The CDR3 contains 14 residues. Trimming shortened V by 7 bases and J by 1 base, and 11 bases separated the two germline ends. The CDR3 sequence is CASNLQESNQPQHF. The CDR3 DNA reads TGTGCCAGTAATTTACAGGAAAGCAATCAGCCCCAGCATTTT.

The chain employs TRBV27 and TRBJ2-3; D may be TRBD1 (5 bases). The CDR3 sequence is 18 residues long. The germline gives CDR1 MNHEY, CDR2 SMNVEV (reference sequence). Trimming stripped 5 bases from V and 3 bases from J, with 24 bases between. This CDR3 reads CASSQGQVRHDTTDTQYF. The CDR3 coding sequence is TGTGCCAGCAGTCAGGGCCAGGTCCGGCATGATACTACAGATACGCAGTATTTT.

This clone showed up just once. The V and J genes are TRBV30 and TRBJ1-2; TRBD1 might be the D (5 bases). Looked up from germline, CDR1 is GTSNPN and CDR2 is SVGIG (reference sequence). V was clipped by 2 bases and J by 6 bases, with 10 bases between them. The CDR3 is 12 amino acids. The CDR3 reads CAWSPRGDGYTF. CDR3 sequence (DNA): TGTGCCTGGAGTCCACGGGGGGATGGCTACACCTTC.

V is TRBV7-9 and J is TRBJ1-4; a possible D gene is TRBD1 (5 bases). The CDR3 extends over 13 amino acids. With 8 bases removed from V and 5 bases from J, the gap between germline ends came to 12 bases. Germline CDR1 is SEHNR and CDR2 is FQNEAQ (reference sequence). CDR3 DNA: TGTGCCAGCGGCAGGGAAACAAATGAAAAACTGTTTTTT. Amino acid sequence: CASGRETNEKLFF. The full variable domain, with the rest looked up from reference TRBV7-9 and TRBJ1-4, is DTGVSQNPRHKITKRGQNVTFRCDPISEHNRLYWYRQTLGQGPEFLTYFQNEAQLEKSRLLSDRFSAERPKGSFSTLEIQRTEQGDSAMYLCASGRETNEKLFFGSGTQLSVL.

The V and J genes are TRBV7-9 and TRBJ1-5; D not resolved. Trimming cost V 2 bases and J 6 bases, with 14 bases left between them. The CDR3 has 15 amino acids. Germline V gene lookup returns CDR1 SEHNR and CDR2 FQNEAQ (reference sequence). For the CDR3, the DNA is TGTGCCAGCAGCTTAACCGGCCCGGGGTCTCAGCCCCAGCATTTT. It specifies CASSLTGPGSQPQHF. Complete variable domain (other parts from reference TRBV7-9 and TRBJ1-5): DTGVSQNPRHKITKRGQNVTFRCDPISEHNRLYWYRQTLGQGPEFLTYFQNEAQLEKSRLLSDRFSAERPKGSFSTLEIQRTEQGDSAMYLCASSLTGPGSQPQHFGDGTRLSIL.

The rearrangement joins TRBV4-1 to TRBJ2-5; tentative D call: TRBD2 (6 bases). The CDR3 runs 15 residues. Trimming pared 1 base from V and 2 bases from J, leaving 11 bases between. The germline V gene encodes CDR1 MGHRA and CDR2 YSYEKL. The CDR3 coding sequence is TGCGCCAGCAGCCAAGGCGGGACCCCTCAAGAGACCCAGTACTTC. Residues: CASSQGGTPQETQYF.

CDR3 nucleotides: TGTGCCTGGAATAGCGGGAGGGCTGGTAACACCGGGGAGCTGTTTTTT. Protein: CAWNSGRAGNTGELFF. The chain combines TRBV30 with TRBJ2-2; 11 nucleotides line up with TRBD2. The CDR3 runs 16 residues. V shed 4 bases, J shed 2 bases, and the junction held 6 bases outside the gene matches. Germline V CDR1 and CDR2: GTSNPN, SVGIG (reference sequence).

The J gene is TRBJ2-3, the V gene TRBV5-1, with a weak D call TRBD2 (6 bases). CDR1 and CDR2 (germline): SGHRS, YFSETQ. Trimming took 5 bases from V and 5 from J, leaving 9 bases between them. There are 12 residues in the CDR3. The CDR3 is CASRAGGDTQYF. In nucleotides, the CDR3 is TGCGCCAGCAGAGCCGGGGGAGATACGCAGTATTTT. The full variable domain, its missing parts supplied by reference TRBV5-1 and TRBJ2-3, is KAGVTQTPRYLIKTRGQQVTLSCSPISGHRSVSWYQQTPGQGLQFLFEYFSETQRNKGNFPGRFSGRQFSNSRSEMNVSTLELGDSALYLCASRAGGDTQYFGPGTRLTVL.

The rearrangement uses TRBV6-1 and TRBJ1-1; 8 bases fit TRBD1. Germline-derived CDR1 and CDR2 are MNHNS and SASEGT. The junction had 0 bases not matched to a gene; V was cut back by 3 bases and J by 0 bases. The CDR3 contains 14 residues. CDR3 region: CASSEDRVNTEAFF. DNA of the CDR3: TGTGCCAGCAGTGAGGACAGGGTGAACACTGAAGCTTTCTTT.

The chain is built from TRBV24-1 and TRBJ2-2; D gene unclear. The germline V gene encodes CDR1 KGHDR and CDR2 SFDVKD. The CDR3 sequence is 13 residues long. Trimming left V 5 bases short and J 8 bases short, with 11 bases between. The CDR3 spells CATSGAEGGELFF. The CDR3 DNA is TGTGCCACCAGTGGGGCAGAAGGAGGGGAGCTGTTTTTT.

V and J are TRBV28 and TRBJ1-2, with D unresolved. Germline V gene sequence: CDR1 MDHEN, CDR2 SYDVKM. The V gene lost 1 base and the J gene lost 6 bases, with 15 bases spanning the gap. The CDR3 runs 15 residues. CDR3 region: CASSLYRDTTDGYTF. For the CDR3, the DNA is TGTGCCAGCAGTTTATATCGAGATACCACTGATGGCTACACCTTC.

V is TRBV11-2 and J is TRBJ2-2; 11 bases are shared with TRBD1. Trimming removed 4 bases from V and 7 bases from J; junction bases left unmatched: 8. This CDR3 spans 16 amino acids. Germline V gene sequence: CDR1 SGHAT, CDR2 FQNNGV. The CDR3 is CASSSRTGGAVGELFF. For the CDR3, the DNA is TGTGCCAGCAGCTCGAGGACAGGGGGCGCGGTCGGGGAGCTGTTTTTT.

V usage is TRBV25-1 and J usage is TRBJ1-5; D call uncertain. Trimming removed 6 bases from V and 7 bases from J, with 13 bases in between. This CDR3 has 13 amino acids. Germline V gene lookup returns CDR1 MGHDK and CDR2 SYGVNS. The CDR3 protein is CASRYPWRQPQHF. CDR3 nucleotide sequence: TGTGCCAGCAGATACCCCTGGAGACAGCCCCAGCATTTT.

The chain carries TRBV29-1 and TRBJ2-1; 13 bases align to TRBD2. CDR1 and CDR2 from the germline V gene are SQVTM and ANQGSEA. Trimming took 6 bases from V and 9 from J; bases not matched to a gene: 11. The CDR3 has 15 residues. The CDR3 nucleotides are TGCAGCGTCTTAACTAGCGGGAGGGCCTATCGTGAGCAGTTCTTC. Translated: CSVLTSGRAYREQFF.

The gene calls are TRBV19 and TRBJ1-1; D call uncertain. The length of the CDR3 is 13 residues. Germline CDR1 is LNHDA and CDR2 is SQIVND (reference sequence). V shed 6 bases and J shed 1 base, with 9 bases lying between them. The CDR3 region has the DNA TGTGCCAGTAGCCTAATCCCGAACACTGAAGCTTTCTTT. Protein: CASSLIPNTEAFF.

The gene calls are TRBV18 and TRBJ2-7, with TRBD2 matching over 13 bases. The CDR3 spans 14 residues. Germline-derived CDR1 and CDR2 are KGHSH and LQKENI. The V segment lost 4 bases and the J segment 3 bases; nucleotides outside the gene matches: 0. The CDR3 DNA sequence: TGTGCCAGCTCACGACTAGCGGGAGGCTACGAGCAGTACTTC. It codes for CASSRLAGGYEQYF.

This clone was counted only a few times. Other DNA sequences of this sample code for an identical CDR3. The rearrangement links TRBV6-5 to TRBJ1-3; 7 bases are a match to TRBD1. CDR3 length: 14 amino acids. With V trimmed by 6 bases and J by 4 bases, 6 bases remained unmatched. Per germline, CDR1 MNHEY and CDR2 SVGAGI. CDR3 DNA sequence: TGTGCCAGCAGCCCACAGGGGAGCGGAAACACCATATATTTT. The encoded protein is CASSPQGSGNTIYF.

The chain is built from TRBV19 and TRBJ2-3, with 11 bases that match TRBD1. Germline V CDR1 and CDR2: LNHDA, SQIVND (reference sequence). V was pared by 6 bases and J by 1 base, with 3 bases of the junction left unmatched. There are 15 residues in the CDR3. The DNA for the CDR3 is TGTGCCAGTAGCAGGACAGGGGGCCGCACAGATACGCAGTATTTT. Translated: CASSRTGGRTDTQYF.

This sequence joins TRBV27 and TRBJ1-2, with a possible D match to TRBD1 (5 bases). The CDR3 length is 15 residues. V lost 2 bases to trimming and J lost 8 bases, with 18 bases between them. Germline-derived CDR1 and CDR2 are MNHEY and SMNVEV (reference sequence). The CDR3 region is CASSLDFTGVGGYTF. The DNA for the CDR3 is TGTGCCAGCAGTTTAGATTTTACAGGTGTGGGAGGCTACACCTTC.

The chain has TRBV5-4 and TRBJ1-1; 7 nucleotides agree with TRBD1. Germline V gene data show CDR1 as SGHNT and CDR2 as YYREEE (reference sequence). This CDR3 region has 14 residues. V lost 4 bases to trimming and J lost 2 bases; unmatched junction nucleotides: 5. The chain's CDR3 is CASSIDRANTEAFF. As DNA, the CDR3 is TGTGCCAGCAGCATCGACAGGGCCAACACTGAAGCTTTCTTT.

This sequence joins TRBV28 and TRBJ1-2, with a tentative D call TRBD1 (6 bases). Trimming removed 6 bases from V and 7 bases from J, with 15 bases in between. This CDR3 comprises 13 residues. Germline values: CDR1 MDHEN, CDR2 SYDVKM. The CDR3: CASRLTGLGGYTF. As DNA, the CDR3 is TGTGCCAGCAGGTTAACAGGGCTAGGTGGCTACACCTTC.

This chain links TRBV23-1 with TRBJ2-5; D is undetermined. TRBV23-1 is noted as an ORF with a role that remains uncertain. CDR3 length equals 12 residues. The V and J ends lost 10 bases and 7 bases respectively, with 16 bases between them. The CDR3 coding sequence is TGCGCCACCCACTCCTCTAGTAGGACCCAGTACTTC. Translated, it gives CATHSSSRTQYF.

This rearrangement joins TRBV27 to TRBJ2-7; D is perhaps TRBD1 (6 bases). The CDR3 totals 14 residues. Trimming took 3 bases from V and 2 from J, leaving 11 bases between them. Per the germline V gene, CDR1 is MNHEY and CDR2 is SMNVEV (reference sequence). The CDR3 DNA sequence: TGTGCCAGCAGTTTGCTATACAGGGCCTACGAGCAGTACTTC. This translates into CASSLLYRAYEQYF.

This rearrangement joins TRBV15 to TRBJ2-1; the match to TRBD1 covers 7 bases. Germline V gene sequence: CDR1 LNHNV, CDR2 YYDKDF (reference sequence). CDR3 size: 15 residues. Losses at the gene ends were 2 bases for V and 2 bases for J; bases not matched to a gene: 3. CDR3 coding DNA: TGTGCCACCAGCAGATTAGGGGGCGCCTACAATGAGCAGTTCTTC. Translated, it gives CATSRLGGAYNEQFF.